The clone carrying this TCR beta chain showed up just once. This entry belongs to a study of blood T cell repertoires in COVID-19. TCRdb keeps only in-frame clones here, not all; method: immunoSEQ multiplex PCR. The sample contains about 270,000 clones, about 91% of which appear only once. Trimming removed 2 bases from V and 2 bases from J; junction bases left unmatched: 4. This CDR3 is built from 15 residues. Per the germline V gene, CDR1 is MDHEN and CDR2 is SYDVKM. The chain recombines TRBV28 with TRBJ2-3; the match to TRBD2 covers 7 bases. The specimen sequenced was PBMCs or T cells enriched from blood (not recorded which). The TCR originated in a middle-aged man who had been exposed to COVID-19. In DNA form, the CDR3 reads TGTGCCAGCAGTTTACTAGGACTAGACACAGATACGCAGTATTTT. This sequence encodes CASSLLGLDTDTQYF.